The 23 T cell receptor beta chains in this list originate from one sample, sequenced in a study of ipilimumab plus nivolumab after autologous stem cell transplantation. Sequencing used immunoSEQ multiplex PCR; TCRdb keeps in-frame clones, though not all of them. This repertoire shows tens of thousands of clones, 85% to 95% found once; its top ten account for under 1%. The source material was PBMCs, sampled in a trial of ipilimumab plus nivolumab as post-transplant consolidation. These receptors all come from a male donor with multiple myeloma.

A single count supports this clone. CDR3 sequence (DNA): TGTGCCAGCAGTTTATCCCCGGACCGCCGATACTCCTACGAGCAGTACTTC. This gives the protein CASSLSPDRRYSYEQYF. V usage is TRBV28 and J usage is TRBJ2-7; no clear D. Looked up from germline, CDR1 is MDHEN and CDR2 is SYDVKM. Trimming left V 1 base short and J 0 bases short, with 16 bases between. The CDR3 is made up of 17 amino acids.

This sequence joins TRBV10-3 and TRBJ2-1; TRBD1 is a possible D gene (5 bases). Deletions cut 2 bases from V and 0 bases from J, with 8 bases between. This CDR3 spans 15 amino acids. The germline V gene encodes CDR1 ENHRY and CDR2 SYGVKD. The CDR3 DNA is TGTGCCATCAGTGAGGGGGCGGCCTCCTACAATGAGCAGTTCTTC. It translates to CAISEGAASYNEQFF.

The chain employs TRBV18 and TRBJ1-2, with 7 bases that match TRBD1. Trimming took 5 bases from V and 13 from J; bases not matched to a gene: 19. Germline CDR1 KGHSH, CDR2 LQKENI. The CDR3 covers 15 residues. The CDR3 loop reads CASSVVIGTEPIRTF. The CDR3 coding sequence is TGTGCCAGCTCAGTTGTGATAGGGACAGAGCCCATCCGCACCTTC.

CDR3 in DNA: TGCAGCGCGCCAAGATCAGATACGCAGTATTTT. Translating it yields CSAPRSDTQYF. The gene calls are TRBV29-1 and TRBJ2-3, with D unresolved. The CDR3 length is 11 residues. With 7 bases removed from V and 4 bases from J, the gap between germline ends came to 9 bases. Germline V gene sequence: CDR1 SQVTM, CDR2 ANQGSEA.

V gene TRBV6-1 combines with J gene TRBJ1-2; D unclear. This CDR3 contains 12 residues. Looked up from germline, CDR1 is MNHNS and CDR2 is SASEGT. V was pared by 2 bases and J by 6 bases, with 7 bases between. This chain's CDR3 is CASSERQNGYTF. The CDR3 nucleotides read TGTGCCAGCAGTGAACGGCAAAATGGCTACACCTTC.

This sequence joins TRBV7-3 and TRBJ1-6, with TRBD1 matching over 10 bases. Unmatched junction bases numbered 1, after V lost 4 bases and J lost 7 bases. CDR1 is SGHTA and CDR2 is FQGTGA in the germline V gene. There are 14 residues in the CDR3. The CDR3 nucleotides are TGTGCCAGCAGCTCGGGACAGGGGAATTCACCCCTCCACTTT. Translation: CASSSGQGNSPLHF.

The CDR3 region has the DNA TGTGCCAGCAGTGAAGCGGGACAGCCGAACACTGAAGCTTTCTTT. Amino acids: CASSEAGQPNTEAFF. This chain uses TRBV6-1 with TRBJ1-1, with 7 bases identical to TRBD1. Germline-derived CDR1 and CDR2 are MNHNS and SASEGT. V lost 0 bases and J lost 1; bases outside the gene matches: 2. The CDR3 runs 15 residues.

This clone was picked up a small number of times. The V gene is TRBV30, the J gene TRBJ1-2; perhaps TRBD1 as D (5 bases). There are 13 residues in the CDR3. The V gene lost 2 bases and the J gene lost 7 bases, with 14 bases spanning the gap. Germline V gene lookup returns CDR1 GTSNPN and CDR2 SVGIG (reference sequence). As DNA, the CDR3 is TGTGCCTGGAGTTTGGAAGGGGCGTCTGGCTACACCTTC. This codes for CAWSLEGASGYTF.

This chain links TRBV6-4 with TRBJ2-2, with no clear D. The V gene lost 1 base and the J gene lost 4 bases, with 4 bases spanning the gap. This CDR3 comprises 13 residues. Germline V gene sequence: CDR1 MRHNA, CDR2 SNTAGT. As DNA, the CDR3 is TGTGCCAGCAGTGACTTTGCCACCGGGGAGCTGTTTTTT. This sequence encodes CASSDFATGELFF.

The chain is built from TRBV5-1 and TRBJ1-5, with TRBD1 identical over 7 bases. The CDR3 length is 15 residues. The junction had 4 bases not matched to a gene; V was cut back by 1 base and J by 3 bases. Germline CDR1 SGHRS, CDR2 YFSETQ. The CDR3 region has the DNA TGCGCCAGCAGCTTGATGGGACAGTACAATCAGCCCCAGCATTTT. Translating it yields CASSLMGQYNQPQHF. The full variable domain, rest sourced from reference TRBV5-1 and TRBJ1-5, is KAGVTQTPRYLIKTRGQQVTLSCSPISGHRSVSWYQQTPGQGLQFLFEYFSETQRNKGNFPGRFSGRQFSNSRSEMNVSTLELGDSALYLCASSLMGQYNQPQHFGDGTRLSIL.

The chain recombines TRBV9 with TRBJ2-5, with D possibly being TRBD1 or TRBD2 (6 bases each). The CDR3 covers 15 residues. Germline values: CDR1 SGDLS, CDR2 YYNGEE. V lost 0 bases to trimming and J lost 2 bases, with 11 bases between them. This CDR3 reads CASSVGGGPQETQYF. CDR3 sequence (DNA): TGTGCCAGCAGCGTAGGAGGGGGGCCTCAAGAGACCCAGTACTTC.

The V call is TRBV11-2, the J call TRBJ2-3; tentatively, D is TRBD1 or TRBD2 (6 bases each). V was clipped by 1 base and J by 5 bases, with 13 bases between them. Germline values: CDR1 SGHAT, CDR2 FQNNGV. This CDR3 is built from 15 residues. The CDR3 spells CASSLVGGSGDTQYF. The CDR3 coding sequence is TGTGCCAGCAGCTTAGTAGGGGGGAGTGGAGATACGCAGTATTTT.

The chain is built from TRBV28 and TRBJ1-1; 9 nucleotides line up with TRBD1. The CDR3 is 15 amino acids. With V trimmed by 4 bases and J by 0 bases, 3 bases remained unmatched. CDR1 and CDR2 from the germline V gene are MDHEN and SYDVKM. In DNA form, the CDR3 reads TGTGCCAGCAGTTCGGGACAGGGACTGAACACTGAAGCTTTCTTT. Translating gives CASSSGQGLNTEAFF. Full variable domain (rest looked up from reference TRBV28 and TRBJ1-1): DVKVTQSSRYLVKRTGEKVFLECVQDMDHENMFWYRQDPGLGLRLIYFSYDVKMKEKGDIPEGYSVSREKKERFSLILESASTNQTSMYLCASSSGQGLNTEAFFGQGTRLTVV.

The chain combines TRBV5-1 with TRBJ2-7; 9 bases are shared with TRBD2. With 3 bases clipped from V and 5 bases from J, the junction kept 9 bases outside the gene matches. Germline V lookup: CDR1 SGHRS, CDR2 YFSETQ. The length of the CDR3 is 15 residues. CDR3 region: CASSSIAGEQHEQYF. The CDR3 nucleotides are TGCGCCAGCAGCTCCATAGCGGGGGAGCAGCACGAGCAGTACTTC.

The chain has TRBV19 and TRBJ2-7; 9 positions agree with TRBD1. Germline V lookup: CDR1 LNHDA, CDR2 SQIVND (reference sequence). The CDR3 has 15 amino acids. Trimming cost V 2 bases and J 3 bases; bases outside gene matches: 5. The CDR3 bases are TGTGCCAGTAGTATACCTGGGACAGGGTTCTACGAGCAGTACTTC. It translates to CASSIPGTGFYEQYF.

The V call is TRBV28, the J call TRBJ2-7, with D tentatively TRBD2 (6 bases). The CDR3 runs 14 residues. The germline gives CDR1 MDHEN, CDR2 SYDVKM. Trimming cost V 6 bases and J 0 bases, with 12 bases left between them. The CDR3, as DNA: TGTGCCAGCAGCTGGCGGGGAGACTCCTACGAGCAGTACTTC. Translating it yields CASSWRGDSYEQYF.

The chain is built from TRBV7-7 and TRBJ2-5; tentative D call: TRBD1 (6 bases). Looked up from germline, CDR1 is SSHAT and CDR2 is FNYEAQ (reference sequence). The V end was cut by 5 bases, the J end by 7 bases, with 23 bases between. The CDR3 is 16 residues long. The CDR3 DNA follows: TGTGCCAGCAGCCCATACAGGGAAGCCTCAAGAGTGACCCAGTACTTC. Its translation: CASSPYREASRVTQYF.

This rearrangement joins TRBV5-4 to TRBJ2-7, with 8 nucleotides matching TRBD1. The germline V gene encodes CDR1 SGHNT and CDR2 YYREEE (reference sequence). V lost 1 base and J lost 4; bases outside the gene matches: 7. The CDR3 covers 15 residues. The CDR3 DNA reads TGTGCCAGCAGCTTGTTGCAGGGGGCAAAATACGAGCAGTACTTC. Amino acids: CASSLLQGAKYEQYF.

The chain combines TRBV7-3 with TRBJ2-3; TRBD2 matches 7 bases. Germline CDR1 SGHTA, CDR2 FQGTGA. Germline trimming cut 5 bases from V and 1 base from J; bases unmatched to any gene: 6. The CDR3 runs to 15 residues. This CDR3 reads CASSLSGVGTDTQYF. The CDR3 DNA follows: TGTGCCAGCAGCCTAAGCGGGGTGGGCACAGATACGCAGTATTTT.

This chain uses TRBV9 with TRBJ2-2; weak D call: TRBD1 (7 bases). CDR3 length: 15 residues. CDR1 and CDR2 from the germline V gene are SGDLS and YYNGEE. Trimming removed 4 bases from V and 3 bases from J, with 13 bases in between. The CDR3 loop is CASSPTRGDTGELFF. The CDR3 DNA sequence: TGTGCCAGCAGCCCAACCAGGGGGGACACCGGGGAGCTGTTTTTT.

The V and J genes are TRBV20-1 and TRBJ2-7; 8 nucleotides line up with TRBD1. The CDR3 consists of 11 residues. Germline V gene data show CDR1 as DFQATT and CDR2 as SNEGSKA (reference sequence). The junction had 7 bases not matched to a gene; V was cut back by 5 bases and J by 10 bases. The CDR3 protein is CSAFSGTGQYF. CDR3 nucleotide sequence: TGCAGTGCTTTCTCCGGGACAGGACAGTACTTC.

The chain recombines TRBV7-9 with TRBJ1-1, with 7 bases lining up with TRBD1. With 4 bases clipped from V and 4 bases from J, the junction kept 18 bases outside the gene matches. The CDR3 spans 18 residues. Germline CDR1 SEHNR, CDR2 FQNEAQ (reference sequence). CDR3: CASSSEGALSPERTEAFF. The CDR3 region has the DNA TGTGCCAGCAGCTCCGAGGGGGCGCTGAGTCCCGAACGCACTGAAGCTTTCTTT.

V and J are TRBV7-9 and TRBJ2-5, with 7 bases fitting TRBD1. The CDR3 totals 15 residues. V lost 2 bases, J lost 3 bases, and 6 bases stayed unmatched. Germline lookup yields CDR1 SEHNR and CDR2 FQNEAQ (reference sequence). The CDR3: CASSLRTGFEETQYF. DNA for the CDR3: TGTGCCAGCAGCTTAAGGACAGGATTCGAAGAGACCCAGTACTTC.